This TCR beta chain appears in the sequencing data of a study of Ad26.COV2.S vaccination and SARS-CoV-2 variants (dated by TCRdb to the early 2020s). Study-wide context: Sequencing of the TCRbeta repertoire served to evaluate the specificity and breadth of SARS-CoV-2-reactive T cell receptors following Ad26.COV2.S vaccination. A total of roughly 30 samples were included in the TCR-sequenced set, comprising about 20 Ad26.COV2.S vaccine recipients, 5 placebo recipients and 8 SARS-CoV-2 convalescent individuals. Results the study describes overall, beyond this receptor: The authors noted that total T cell responses may have been underestimated by the TCR breadth and depth analyses. Compared with placebo recipients, Ad26.COV2.S recipients showed higher spike-specific TCR breadth (P = 0.0014). Non-spike TCR breadth was comparable between vaccine and placebo recipients, consistent with the vaccine containing only spike. Substantial breadth of spike-specific CD8+ and CD4+ T cell responses was reported after vaccination.

The immunoSEQ Assay was used to sequence TCRbeta CDR3 regions. After extraction, genomic DNA underwent amplification by bias-controlled multiplex PCR, followed by high-throughput sequencing. As for the authors' bioinformatics: To quantify the absolute abundance of every unique TCRbeta CDR3 region, sequences were collapsed and filtered. T cell fraction was estimated by normalizing TCRbeta template counts to usable DNA, with usable DNA measured through amplification of reference genes found in all nucleated cells. Repertoire TCRs were annotated as SARS-CoV-2-specific when V gene, CDR3 amino acid sequence and J gene were exactly matched to a known reactive TCR set. The reference SARS-CoV-2 TCR set was derived from MIRA and filtered for enrichment in COVID-19-positive ImmuneCODE repertoires, a step that removed public or cross-reactive TCRs. Using the MIRA antigens, annotated TCRs were further analysed by specific ORF or by position within an ORF. Breadth was defined as the number of annotated unique rearrangements divided by the total number of unique productive rearrangements, and depth was defined as the summed frequency of the annotated unique rearrangements. Two-sided Wilcoxon rank-sum tests were applied when comparing TCR breadth between groups. The table was pulled from immuneACCESS by TCRdb, which kept in-frame rearrangements only. Such tables lose some clones; where checked, under half of the loss comes from unresolved V genes, and the rest has no known cause. V, J and clone size are those of that table, while D and trimming were read from the DNA. The sample profile shows 180,000 or so clones; roughly 89% of them were found once. Over 4.5% of the sample comes from the top ten.

The sample's time point label, decoded: individuals recovered from natural SARS-CoV-2 infection. For CDR1 and CDR2, the germline V gene lists SGHRS and YFSETQ. Reading from cysteine to phenylalanine, the CDR3 counts 15 amino acids. The entry retains the CDR3 DNA only, 45 bases that are in frame from base 1. Ends trimmed: V by 2 bases, J by 3 bases; bases unmatched to a gene: 5. A remark on this clone: What this receptor recognizes is not known. Base qualities are missing; no much larger clone stands one base away.

This TCR came from a human donor who had recovered from COVID-19. The V gene is TRBV5-1 and the J gene is TRBJ2-1, and 7 junctional nucleotides match TRBD2. The sequencing used peripheral blood, collected after recovery from COVID-19. The CDR3: CASSFSGRDYNEQFF. In nucleotide form, the sequence is TGCGCCAGCAGCTTCTCGGGGAGGGACTACAATGAGCAGTTCTTC.